These 2 T cell receptor beta chains share one sample of origin, sequenced in a study of T cell changes during pregnancy in multiple sclerosis. Only in-frame clones appear in the TCRdb table, and some are missing; sequencing was by immunoSEQ multiplex PCR. The sample has approximately 100,000 clones; approximately 92% are singletons. The sample in question was peripheral blood, obtained in the first trimester of pregnancy. The receptors shown here come from a female donor with multiple sclerosis, enrolled in a pregnancy study.

The chain couples TRBV10-2 to TRBJ2-7; D is undetermined. The V end was cut by 3 bases, the J end by 5 bases, with 8 bases between. This CDR3 region has 12 residues. From germline, CDR1 is WSHSY and CDR2 SAAADI. The CDR3 coding sequence is TGCGCCAGCAGTGACGAGAGTGACGAGCAGTACTTC. It is translated as CASSDESDEQYF.

This clone was observed a single time. The CDR3 reads CASSEGLSTETQYF. DNA of the CDR3: TGTGCCAGCAGTGAAGGGTTGAGTACAGAGACCCAGTACTTC. This chain joins TRBV2 and TRBJ2-5; D unclear. This CDR3 has 14 residues. Per germline, CDR1 SNHLY and CDR2 FYNNEI. With 1 base removed from V and 4 bases from J, the gap between germline ends came to 10 bases. The full variable domain, its missing parts supplied by reference TRBV2 and TRBJ2-5, is EPEVTQTPSHQVTQMGQEVILRCVPISNHLYFYWYRQILGQKVEFLVSFYNNEISEKSEIFDDQFSVERPDGSNFTLKIRSTKLEDSAMYFCASSEGLSTETQYFGPGTRLLVL.